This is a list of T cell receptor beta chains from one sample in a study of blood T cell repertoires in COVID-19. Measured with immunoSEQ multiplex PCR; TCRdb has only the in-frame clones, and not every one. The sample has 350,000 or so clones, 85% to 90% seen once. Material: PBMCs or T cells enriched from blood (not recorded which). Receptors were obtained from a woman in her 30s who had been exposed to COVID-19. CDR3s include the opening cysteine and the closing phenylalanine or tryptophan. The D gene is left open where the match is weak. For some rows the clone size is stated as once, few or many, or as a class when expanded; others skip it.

CDR3nt: TGTGCCAGCAGTCGGTTAAGGGGCCGCTCTGGAAACACCATATATTTT
CDR3aa: CASSRLRGRSGNTIYF
j_gene: TRBJ1-3
d_gene: .
abundance: many
v_gene: TRBV11-2

CDR3nt: TGTGCCAGCAAACGGACAAGCTCCTACAATGAGCAGTTCTTC
CDR3aa: CASKRTSSYNEQFF
j_gene: TRBJ2-1
d_gene: .
abundance: .
v_gene: TRBV27

CDR3nt: TGTGCCAGCAGTTACTCGTCGGGTTTGGGCACTGAAGCTTTCTTT
CDR3aa: CASSYSSGLGTEAFF
j_gene: TRBJ1-1
d_gene: .
abundance: .
v_gene: TRBV6-5

CDR3nt: TGTGCCAGCAGTTTGGGACTAATTGAGGTGGATACGCAGTATTTT
CDR3aa: CASSLGLIEVDTQYF
j_gene: TRBJ2-3
d_gene: TRBD2
abundance: .
v_gene: TRBV27

CDR3nt: TGTGCCACCAGCAGAGATCTCACCCTAAATGAGCAGTTCTTC
CDR3aa: CATSRDLTLNEQFF
j_gene: TRBJ2-1
d_gene: .
abundance: .
v_gene: TRBV15

CDR3nt: TGTGCCAGCAGGGACTGGACAGGGGGCGGGAAAGAGACCCAGTACTTC
CDR3aa: CASRDWTGGGKETQYF
j_gene: TRBJ2-5
d_gene: TRBD1
abundance: .
v_gene: TRBV2

CDR3nt: TGTGCCAGCAGCTTAGTAGGGGGAACACTCTACGAGCAGTACTTC
CDR3aa: CASSLVGGTLYEQYF
j_gene: TRBJ2-7
d_gene: .
abundance: .
v_gene: TRBV7-8

CDR3nt: TGTGCCAGCAGCTTAGATCCCGGGACAGGGAACCCCTACGAGCAGTACTTC
CDR3aa: CASSLDPGTGNPYEQYF
j_gene: TRBJ2-7
d_gene: TRBD1
abundance: .
v_gene: TRBV11-2

CDR3nt: TGTGCCAGCTCACCTAAGGGGGATCAGCCCCAGCATTTT
CDR3aa: CASSPKGDQPQHF
j_gene: TRBJ1-5
d_gene: .
abundance: .
v_gene: TRBV18

CDR3nt: TGTGCCAGCAGCTCGCCGACCGTGGGACAGGGGAATTCACCCCTCCACTTT
CDR3aa: CASSSPTVGQGNSPLHF
j_gene: TRBJ1-6
d_gene: TRBD1
abundance: .
v_gene: TRBV5-5

CDR3nt: TGTGCCAGTACCTCCCGGACAGGAGGGGGACAGCCCCAGCATTTT
CDR3aa: CASTSRTGGGQPQHF
j_gene: TRBJ1-5
d_gene: TRBD1
abundance: .
v_gene: TRBV19

CDR3nt: TGTGCCAGCTCACCCGACAGGGGAAGAATGGACATTCAGTACTTC
CDR3aa: CASSPDRGRMDIQYF
j_gene: TRBJ2-4
d_gene: TRBD1
abundance: .
v_gene: TRBV18

CDR3nt: TGTGCCAGTAGCCGGGGACAGGAGGCCTACGAGCAGTACTTC
CDR3aa: CASSRGQEAYEQYF
j_gene: TRBJ2-7
d_gene: TRBD1
abundance: .
v_gene: TRBV19

CDR3nt: TGTGCCAGCAGCTGGGGGGACAGAGCCTTTGGAAATTCACCCCTCCACTTT
CDR3aa: CASSWGDRAFGNSPLHF
j_gene: TRBJ1-6
d_gene: TRBD1
abundance: few
v_gene: TRBV5-6

CDR3nt: TGTGCCAGCAGCAGCTTACAAGAGACCCAGTACTTC
CDR3aa: CASSSLQETQYF
j_gene: TRBJ2-5
d_gene: .
abundance: .
v_gene: TRBV11-2

CDR3nt: TGTGCCAGCAGCCTACTAGCTCGGCAAGATACGCAGTATTTT
CDR3aa: CASSLLARQDTQYF
j_gene: TRBJ2-3
d_gene: .
abundance: .
v_gene: TRBV6-5

CDR3nt: TGCGCCAGCAGCCAAGATGGGCAGGCTAATCAGCCCCAGCATTTT
CDR3aa: CASSQDGQANQPQHF
j_gene: TRBJ1-5
d_gene: .
abundance: .
v_gene: TRBV4-1

CDR3nt: TGTGCCAGCTCACCACTGGACAGCGGCACCGGGGAGCTGTTTTTT
CDR3aa: CASSPLDSGTGELFF
j_gene: TRBJ2-2
d_gene: .
abundance: once
v_gene: TRBV18

CDR3nt: TGTGCCAGCAGCCCCTTAAGATCCGGACAGGGTCGGCAAGAGACCCAGTACTTC
CDR3aa: CASSPLRSGQGRQETQYF
j_gene: TRBJ2-5
d_gene: TRBD1
abundance: .
v_gene: TRBV11-2

CDR3nt: TGCGCCAGCAGCTTGCAGGGGAACACTGAAGCTTTCTTT
CDR3aa: CASSLQGNTEAFF
j_gene: TRBJ1-1
d_gene: .
abundance: .
v_gene: TRBV5-1

CDR3nt: TGTGCCAGCAGCAACTATACCGACAGCAATCAGCCCCAGCATTTT
CDR3aa: CASSNYTDSNQPQHF
j_gene: TRBJ1-5
d_gene: .
abundance: .
v_gene: TRBV7-2

CDR3nt: TGTGCCATCAGTGAGTTCGCGGGGTACGAGCAGTACTTC
CDR3aa: CAISEFAGYEQYF
j_gene: TRBJ2-7
d_gene: .
abundance: .
v_gene: TRBV10-3

CDR3nt: TGTGCCAGCTCACGGTCCCTGACTAGCGGGCAAGAGACCCAGTACTTC
CDR3aa: CASSRSLTSGQETQYF
j_gene: TRBJ2-5
d_gene: TRBD2
abundance: .
v_gene: TRBV18

CDR3nt: TGTGCCAGCAGCGGGGGACAGGTCTATGGCTACACCTTC
CDR3aa: CASSGGQVYGYTF
j_gene: TRBJ1-2
d_gene: TRBD1
abundance: .
v_gene: TRBV11-3

CDR3nt: TGTGCCAGCAGCCAAGGAGGGGGGGCAAGAGCTTTCTTT
CDR3aa: CASSQGGGARAFF
j_gene: TRBJ1-1
d_gene: .
abundance: .
v_gene: TRBV3-1/TRBV3-2

CDR3nt: TGTGCCACCAGTGATCCTCGGACAGTTGTGAATGAGCAGTTCTTC
CDR3aa: CATSDPRTVVNEQFF
j_gene: TRBJ2-1
d_gene: .
abundance: .
v_gene: TRBV24-1

CDR3nt: TGTGCCAGCAGCGATCGGACAGGGGGCTACGAGCAGTACTTC
CDR3aa: CASSDRTGGYEQYF
j_gene: TRBJ2-7
d_gene: TRBD1
abundance: .
v_gene: TRBV5-4

CDR3nt: TGTGCCAGCAGTGAAATAAGGGGGATGGGCAATCAGCCCCAGCATTTT
CDR3aa: CASSEIRGMGNQPQHF
j_gene: TRBJ1-5
d_gene: .
abundance: .
v_gene: TRBV6-1

CDR3nt: TGTGCCGCGGGACAGTTTCTTAACTATGGCTACACCTTC
CDR3aa: CAAGQFLNYGYTF
j_gene: TRBJ1-2
d_gene: TRBD1
abundance: .
v_gene: TRBV12-3/TRBV12-4